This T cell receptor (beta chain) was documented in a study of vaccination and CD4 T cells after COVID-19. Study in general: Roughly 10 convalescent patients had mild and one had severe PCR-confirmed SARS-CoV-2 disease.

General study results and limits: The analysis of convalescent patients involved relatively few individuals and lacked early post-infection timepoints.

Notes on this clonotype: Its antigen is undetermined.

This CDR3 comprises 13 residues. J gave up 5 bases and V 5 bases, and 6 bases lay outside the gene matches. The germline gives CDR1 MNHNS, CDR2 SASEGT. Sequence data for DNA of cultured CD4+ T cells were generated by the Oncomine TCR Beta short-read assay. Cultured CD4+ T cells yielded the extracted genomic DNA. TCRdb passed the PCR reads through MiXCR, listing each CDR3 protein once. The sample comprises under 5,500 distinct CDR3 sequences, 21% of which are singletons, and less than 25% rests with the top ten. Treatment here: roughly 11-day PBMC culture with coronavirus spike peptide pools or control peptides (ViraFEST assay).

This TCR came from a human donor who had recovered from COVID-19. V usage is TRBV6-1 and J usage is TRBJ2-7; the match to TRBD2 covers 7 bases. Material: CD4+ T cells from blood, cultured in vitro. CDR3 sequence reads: CASSRLASHEQYF. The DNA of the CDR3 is TGTGCCAGCAGTAGACTAGCTTCCCACGAGCAGTACTTC.